This T cell receptor beta chain was profiled in a study of T cells after yellow fever vaccination. Background on the study: Where fractions had low cell numbers, libraries were prepared from them with the SMART-Seq v4 Ultra Low Input RNA kit.

This CDR3 spans 16 amino acids. CDR1 and CDR2 (germline): SGHVS, FNYEAQ. Trimming cost V 1 base and J 1 base; bases outside gene matches: 1. Study-wide results and caveats: At under 98% for CD4 and approximately 89% for CD8, most primary-vaccination clones showed up again after the booster. Relatively few clonotypes were ones that appeared in both CD4 and CD8 compartments.

It was through 5'RACE template switching that TCR cDNA was made, with a universal primer site and UMIs added. TCRdb processed the 5' RACE reads anew with MiXCR; each CDR3 protein has one entry. The repertoire consists of about 30,000 distinct CDR3 sequences, with around 4.8% occurring once and the leading ten covering around 45%. There are many counts of this clonotype. Its antigen is not known. The genes are TRBV7-6 and TRBJ2-2; the match to TRBD2 covers 9 bases. This TCR was sampled from a man aged 30-40 years who received the YFV17D yellow fever vaccine. Sequenced here: CD8+ T cells sorted from PBMCs, sampled 5 days after the yellow fever booster vaccination. The CDR3 coding sequence is TGTGCCAGCAGCTTAGGGACTAGCGTGAACACCGGGGAGCTGTTTTTT. It specifies CASSLGTSVNTGELFF.